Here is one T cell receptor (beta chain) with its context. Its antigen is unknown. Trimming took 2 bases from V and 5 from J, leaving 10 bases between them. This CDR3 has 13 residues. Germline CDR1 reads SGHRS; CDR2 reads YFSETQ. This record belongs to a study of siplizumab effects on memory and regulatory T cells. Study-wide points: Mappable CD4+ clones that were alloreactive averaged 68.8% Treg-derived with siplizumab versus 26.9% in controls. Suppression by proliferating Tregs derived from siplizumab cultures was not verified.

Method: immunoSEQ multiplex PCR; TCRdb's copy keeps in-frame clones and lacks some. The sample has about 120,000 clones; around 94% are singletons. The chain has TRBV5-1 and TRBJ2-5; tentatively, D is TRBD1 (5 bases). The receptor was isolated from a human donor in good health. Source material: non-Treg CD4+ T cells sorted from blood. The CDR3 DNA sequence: TGCGCCAGCAGCTTAGGGGTGCGCGAGACCCAGTACTTC. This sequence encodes CASSLGVRETQYF.